Sequencing of this T cell receptor (beta chain) was carried out in a study of blood T cell repertoires in COVID-19. Across the study: Sources were T cells, B-cell-depleted T cells, or PBMCs; the material itself was cDNA or gDNA.

Donors in Cohort 3 counted as recovered after two negative PCRs, clearance, or symptom resolution. In the study's own analysis: Amplified reference gene primers provided the basis for estimating nucleated cell counts. Sequencing was performed with immunoSEQ multiplex PCR; in TCRdb, only in-frame clones are kept and a portion is missing. V, J and clone size are taken as reported in that table, and D and trimming were inferred from the DNA itself. This table holds hundreds of thousands of clones, around nine tenths found once. V dropped 5 bases and J dropped 9 bases, with 11 bases sitting between them. CDR1 is MNHEY, CDR2 SMNVEV, per germline (reference sequence). CDR3 length: 12 amino acids.

Sequences were obtained from PBMCs or T cells enriched from blood (not recorded which). This sequence joins TRBV27 and TRBJ1-5; unclear D gene. This receptor was identified in a woman aged 35 to 49 who had recovered from COVID-19. CDR3 sequence: CASSTAGSPQHF. CDR3 DNA sequence: TGTGCCAGCAGTACCGCGGGTTCGCCCCAGCATTTT.